Listed here are 21 T cell receptor beta chains from one sample, sequenced in a study of response to subunit inactivated influenza vaccine. A single record per CDR3 protein comes from TCRdb applying MiXCR to the RT-PCR reads. Of about 500,000 distinct CDR3 sequences in the sample, more than 15% were seen once. The specimen was CD4+ T cells sorted from PBMCs, collected about 23 months after vaccination. Receptors were obtained from a man in his fifties or sixties who received an inactivated influenza vaccine.

As regards this clonotype: A read error may produce the germline difference seen at one junction end. V gene TRBV7-7 combines with J gene TRBJ2-1, with D possibly being TRBD2 (6 bases). This CDR3 is built from 16 residues. From germline, CDR1 is SSHAT and CDR2 FNYEAQ (reference sequence). CDR3 sequence (DNA): TGTGCTAGCAGCTTAGGAGGGCTAGCCTCCTACAATGAGCAGTTCTTC. Translating gives CASSLGGLASYNEQFF.

The chain recombines TRBV10-3 with TRBJ2-6; D not certain. Germline V gene data show CDR1 as ENHRY and CDR2 as SYGVKD. V lost 4 bases and J lost 2, with 9 bases in between. The CDR3 has 15 amino acids. The CDR3 sequence: CAISGGIAGANVLTF. The CDR3 region has the DNA TGTGCCATCAGTGGTGGGATTGCTGGGGCCAACGTCCTGACTTTC.

This clonotype appeared many times. This chain connects TRBV30 to TRBJ2-7; D perhaps matches TRBD2 (6 bases). CDR1 and CDR2 from the germline V gene are GTSNPN and SVGIG (reference sequence). V was pared by 0 bases and J by 3 bases, with 12 bases between. This CDR3 comprises 14 residues. CDR3 sequence: CAWSVGGTYYEQYF. The CDR3 DNA reads TGTGCCTGGAGTGTTGGGGGGACGTACTACGAGCAGTACTTC.

There are many counts of this clonotype. The chain couples TRBV20-1 to TRBJ1-5, with 10 bases aligning to TRBD1. The CDR3 is 15 amino acids. In germline, CDR1 is DFQATT, CDR2 SNEGSKA (reference sequence). V lost 7 bases, J lost 2 bases, and 8 bases stayed unmatched. CDR3 sequence (DNA): TGCAGTGTCCAAGACAGGGGGCCTGGCAATCAGCCCCAGCATTTT. Encoded protein: CSVQDRGPGNQPQHF.

The chain links TRBV28 to TRBJ2-2; 7 bases match TRBD2. CDR3 length equals 16 residues. With 6 bases clipped from V and 5 bases from J, the junction kept 12 bases outside the gene matches. The V gene's germline CDR1 is MDHEN and CDR2 SYDVKM. The DNA of the CDR3 is TGTGCCAGCAGACAGCGGTCGCTAGCGGCGACCGGGGAGCTGTTTTTT. Its translation is CASRQRSLAATGELFF.

This clonotype was counted only a few times. In nucleotides, the CDR3 is TGCAGTGCCTTAGGTCTAGCGGGAGGGCCCTACAATGAGCAGTTCTTC. This codes for CSALGLAGGPYNEQFF. This chain connects TRBV20-1 to TRBJ2-1; 12 bases align to TRBD2. The CDR3 covers 16 residues. Germline CDR1 is DFQATT and CDR2 is SNEGSKA (reference sequence). The V segment lost 6 bases and the J segment 2 bases; nucleotides outside the gene matches: 8.

This clonotype was counted a few times. The chain has TRBV20-1 and TRBJ2-5; 11 bases are shared with TRBD1. The germline V gene encodes CDR1 DFQATT and CDR2 SNEGSKA (reference sequence). With 5 bases clipped from V and 5 bases from J, the junction kept 7 bases outside the gene matches. This CDR3 is built from 14 residues. The CDR3 loop is CSAAGQGAWETQYF. The CDR3 DNA sequence: TGCAGTGCTGCCGGACAGGGGGCATGGGAGACCCAGTACTTC.

The CDR3: CASSSTGRGGASTGELFF. CDR3 DNA sequence: TGTGCCAGCAGTTCCACGGGTCGAGGGGGGGCCAGCACCGGGGAGCTGTTTTTT. The V gene is TRBV6-2 or TRBV6-3, the J gene TRBJ2-2, with TRBD2 as a possible D gene (7 bases). Germline-derived CDR1 and CDR2 are MNHEY and SVGEGT. Trimming cost V 4 bases and J 4 bases, with 22 bases left between them. The CDR3 sequence is 18 residues long.

This clonotype has a handful of counts. The chain couples TRBV20-1 to TRBJ2-2, with D perhaps TRBD2 (5 bases). This CDR3 is 14 amino acids long. The V gene lost 0 bases and the J gene lost 1 base, with 6 bases spanning the gap. Germline CDR1 reads DFQATT; CDR2 reads SNEGSKA (reference sequence). The CDR3 sequence is CSARDSGNTGELFF. The DNA for the CDR3 is TGCAGTGCTAGAGACAGCGGGAACACCGGGGAGCTGTTTTTT.

This clonotype was seen more than once but under ten times. The chain couples TRBV7-8 to TRBJ2-7; 8 bases are a match to TRBD2. The trim removed 1 base at V and 3 bases at J, leaving 11 bases unmatched. CDR1 and CDR2 (germline): SGHVS, FQNEAQ. CDR3 length: 17 amino acids. The DNA for the CDR3 is TGTGCCAGCAGCTTAGTGTCGCTGGGACTAGGGGGCTACGAGCAGTACTTC. Translating gives CASSLVSLGLGGYEQYF.

This sequence joins TRBV3-1 and TRBJ2-7; no clear D gene. CDR1 LGHDT and CDR2 YNNKEL come from the germline V gene (reference sequence). V dropped 1 base and J dropped 1 base, with 5 bases sitting between them. This CDR3 is 13 amino acids long. The CDR3 coding sequence is TGTGCCAGCAGCCAAGCCGGGTCCTACGAGCAGTACTTC. Encoded protein: CASSQAGSYEQYF.

The table lists this clonotype with a few counts. This chain links TRBV20-1 with TRBJ2-1; 16 bases line up with TRBD2. The CDR3 is 17 amino acids. V shed 4 bases, J shed 5 bases, and the junction held 8 bases outside the gene matches. CDR1 and CDR2 from the germline V gene are DFQATT and SNEGSKA (reference sequence). The CDR3 sequence: CSAKGLAGGLTHNEQFF. As DNA, the CDR3 is TGCAGTGCTAAGGGACTAGCGGGAGGGCTAACACACAATGAGCAGTTCTTC.

This clonotype was seen only a few times. The genes are TRBV20-1 and TRBJ2-5; 10 positions match TRBD1. The V gene end was trimmed by 6 bases and the J gene end by 5 bases; junction bases not matched to a gene: 9. The length of the CDR3 is 14 residues. CDR1 and CDR2 (germline): DFQATT, SNEGSKA (reference sequence). CDR3 protein: CSALGQGFKETQYF. CDR3 sequence (DNA): TGCAGTGCCCTGGGACAGGGGTTCAAGGAGACCCAGTACTTC.

This clonotype was counted only a few times. The chain is built from TRBV11-1 and TRBJ2-5; 13 nucleotides agree with TRBD2. Germline assignment: CDR1 SGHAT and CDR2 FQDESV (reference sequence). V gave up 1 base and J gave up 2 bases; unmatched junction bases: 10. The CDR3 contains 19 residues. This chain's CDR3 is CASSLGRGLAGRLQETQYF. CDR3 DNA sequence: TGTGCCAGCAGCTTAGGTAGGGGACTAGCGGGGAGACTTCAAGAGACCCAGTACTTC.

The chain is built from TRBV7-9 and TRBJ2-1; D is uncertain. Germline CDR1 reads SEHNR; CDR2 reads FQNEAQ (reference sequence). Trimming took off 3 bases at V and 1 base at J, with 7 bases between the two ends. This CDR3 region has 14 residues. In DNA form, the CDR3 reads TGTGCCAGCAGCTTCACAGAGTCCTACAATGAGCAGTTCTTC. Protein: CASSFTESYNEQFF.

This clonotype was observed many times. At one of its ends the junction is not consistent with the germline gene, which may arise from a read error. The rearrangement joins TRBV5-1 to TRBJ2-3; tentatively, D is TRBD1 (6 bases). The CDR3 runs to 14 residues. Per germline, CDR1 SGHRS and CDR2 YFSETQ. CDR3 residues: CASSSTGSTDTQYF. DNA for the CDR3: TGTGCCAGCAGCTCAACAGGGAGCACAGATACGCAGTATTTT.

This clonotype appeared a few times. J is TRBJ2-2 and V is TRBV5-1; 7 bases match TRBD1. Germline-derived CDR1 and CDR2 are SGHRS and YFSETQ. The CDR3 has 15 amino acids. J was trimmed by 4 bases and V by 4 bases; bases with no gene match: 7. The CDR3 loop is CASSLSAGGTGELFF. The DNA of the CDR3 is TGCGCCAGCAGCCTTTCGGCAGGGGGCACCGGGGAGCTGTTTTTT.

The chain employs TRBV6-2 or TRBV6-3 and TRBJ1-6; no clear D. With 11 bases removed from V and 7 bases from J, the gap between germline ends came to 9 bases. CDR1 and CDR2 from the germline V gene are MNHEY and SVGEGT. The CDR3 has 11 residues. CDR3 DNA: TGTGCCCAGTGGATGAATTCACCCCTCCACTTT. Its translation is CAQWMNSPLHF.

The table lists this clonotype with a few counts. This sequence joins TRBV6-1 and TRBJ2-4, with TRBD1 as a possible D gene (5 bases). CDR3 length: 13 amino acids. Germline lookup yields CDR1 MNHNS and CDR2 SASEGT. Trimming removed 4 bases from V and 6 bases from J, with 10 bases in between. The CDR3 reads CASSAGFGNIQYF. DNA for the CDR3: TGTGCCAGCAGTGCAGGGTTTGGAAACATTCAGTACTTC.

This chain links TRBV7-8 with TRBJ2-3, with 7 bases matching TRBD1. Trimming cost V 3 bases and J 0 bases; bases outside gene matches: 9. There are 17 residues in the CDR3. Per the germline V gene, CDR1 is SGHVS and CDR2 is FQNEAQ. The CDR3 protein is CASSFVGQSSSTDTQYF. Here the CDR3 DNA reads TGTGCCAGCAGCTTTGTGGGACAGAGCTCTAGCACAGATACGCAGTATTTT.

For this clonotype: An end of the junction does not agree with germline; a read error may underlie this. The rearrangement links TRBV2 to TRBJ2-1; TRBD2 agrees at 15 bases. The CDR3 consists of 16 residues. CDR1 and CDR2 (germline): SNHLY, FYNNEI. This chain's CDR3 is CASSAGTSGRYGEQVF. CDR3 bases: TGTGCCAGCAGCGCCGGGACTAGCGGGAGGTACGGTGAGCAGGTCTTC.